The 13 T cell receptor beta chains in this list originate from one sample, sequenced in a study of blood T cell repertoires in COVID-19. Only in-frame clones appear in the TCRdb table, and some are missing; sequencing was by immunoSEQ multiplex PCR. The repertoire holds around 280,000 clones, with nearly 90% as singletons. Input material: PBMCs or T cells enriched from blood (not recorded which). Source of these receptors: a woman aged 18-29 years with acute COVID-19.

The gene calls are TRBV5-1 and TRBJ2-7, with TRBD1 matching 8 bases. V shed 4 bases, J shed 6 bases, and the junction held 6 bases outside the gene matches. This CDR3 region has 13 residues. Germline CDR1 and CDR2: SGHRS and YFSETQ. CDR3 DNA: TGCGCCAGCAGCCGAACAGGGGGAGGCGAGCAGTACTTC. Protein product: CASSRTGGGEQYF.

This clone was picked up one time. This chain connects TRBV28 to TRBJ1-5, with 7 bases that match TRBD1. The germline gives CDR1 MDHEN, CDR2 SYDVKM. This CDR3 spans 15 amino acids. V lost 4 bases, J lost 4 bases, and 7 bases stayed unmatched. The CDR3 nucleotides are TGTGCCAGCAGTTATTCAGGGGGGAGTAATCAGCCCCAGCATTTT. Amino acids: CASSYSGGSNQPQHF. The entire variable domain, with the rest obtained from reference TRBV28 and TRBJ1-5, is as follows: DVKVTQSSRYLVKRTGEKVFLECVQDMDHENMFWYRQDPGLGLRLIYFSYDVKMKEKGDIPEGYSVSREKKERFSLILESASTNQTSMYLCASSYSGGSNQPQHFGDGTRLSIL.

The rearrangement links TRBV6-5 to TRBJ2-1, with D tentatively TRBD2 (6 bases). With 11 bases removed from V and 3 bases from J, the gap between germline ends came to 17 bases. The CDR3 contains 14 residues. Per the germline V gene, CDR1 is MNHEY and CDR2 is SVGAGI. The CDR3 DNA follows: TGTGCCGTGTCGGGGAGGCCCATCTACAATGAGCAGTTCTTC. Its translation is CAVSGRPIYNEQFF.

V usage is TRBV10-2 and J usage is TRBJ2-7; 10 bases align to TRBD2. Germline V gene data show CDR1 as WSHSY and CDR2 as SAAADI. The CDR3 contains 14 residues. J gave up 4 bases and V 8 bases, and 8 bases lay outside the gene matches. This chain's CDR3 is CASGLAGGSYEQYF. In nucleotides, the CDR3 is TGCGCCAGCGGATTAGCGGGAGGCAGTTACGAGCAGTACTTC.

The rearrangement links TRBV5-6 to TRBJ1-1, with a possible D match to TRBD1 (5 bases). CDR1 and CDR2 from the germline V gene are SGHDT and YYEEEE. This CDR3 is 15 amino acids long. V was pared by 2 bases and J by 0 bases, with 11 bases between. CDR3 sequence: CASSFRTTMNTEAFF. The CDR3 nucleotides read TGTGCCAGCAGCTTCAGGACAACGATGAACACTGAAGCTTTCTTT.

This chain uses TRBV4-2 with TRBJ1-4; 11 bases fit TRBD1. This CDR3 has 17 residues. After removal of 0 bases from V and 8 bases from J, the junction contained 8 bases not matched to a gene. Germline V gene data show CDR1 as LGHNA and CDR2 as YNFKEQ. CDR3 nucleotides: TGTGCCAGCAGCCAAGATCAGAGGACAGGGGGCGCGGAAAAACTGTTTTTT. It specifies CASSQDQRTGGAEKLFF.

The CDR3 nucleotides read TGTGCCAGCACCGGGGCAGGGGGCTTCGAGCAGTACTTC. It encodes CASTGAGGFEQYF. This chain uses TRBV19 with TRBJ2-7; 8 nucleotides agree with TRBD1. The ends lost 9 bases at V and 6 bases at J; junction bases unmatched: 10. Germline values: CDR1 LNHDA, CDR2 SQIVND (reference sequence). The CDR3 consists of 13 residues. The variable domain in full, completed from reference TRBV19 and TRBJ2-7, reads DGGITQSPKYLFRKEGQNVTLSCEQNLNHDAMYWYRQDPGQGLRLIYYSQIVNDFQKGDIAEGYSVSREKKESFPLTVTSAQKNPTAFYLCASTGAGGFEQYFGPGTRLTVT.

This chain uses TRBV23-1 with TRBJ2-1; the match to TRBD2 covers 7 bases. TRBV23-1 is placed among ORFs of uncertain function. Losses at the gene ends were 4 bases for V and 3 bases for J; bases not matched to a gene: 18. The CDR3 is made up of 19 amino acids. CDR3 in DNA: TGCGCCAGCAGTCGCACAACTAGCGCTTCTACAGACTACTACAATGAGCAGTTCTTC. The encoded protein is CASSRTTSASTDYYNEQFF.

The CDR3, as DNA: TGCAGCGTCCGAGGGGGGGTAGCTAATGAAAAACTGTTTTTT. Encoded protein: CSVRGGVANEKLFF. The chain recombines TRBV29-1 with TRBJ1-4; a possible D gene is TRBD1 (6 bases). Germline assignment: CDR1 SQVTM and CDR2 ANQGSEA. Trimming shortened V by 6 bases and J by 3 bases, and 14 bases separated the two germline ends. This CDR3 comprises 14 residues.

V usage is TRBV7-2 and J usage is TRBJ2-6; 7 positions agree with TRBD2. The J segment lost 4 bases and the V segment lost 3 bases, leaving 6 bases of the junction unmatched. The CDR3 runs 16 residues. Germline lookup yields CDR1 SGHTA and CDR2 FQGNSA. The CDR3 DNA follows: TGTGCCAGCAGCTTTAAGGCGGGAGCAGGGGCCAACGTCCTGACTTTC. Amino acids: CASSFKAGAGANVLTF. Full variable domain (remainder filled in from reference TRBV7-2 and TRBJ2-6): GAGVSQSPSNKVTEKGKDVELRCDPISGHTALYWYRQSLGQGLEFLIYFQGNSAPDKSGLPSDRFSAERTGGSVSTLTIQRTQQEDSAVYLCASSFKAGAGANVLTFGAGSRLTVL.

The V and J genes are TRBV14 and TRBJ2-1, with D uncertain. The V and J ends lost 5 bases and 8 bases respectively, with 10 bases between them. This CDR3 region has 12 residues. The germline gives CDR1 SGHDN, CDR2 FVKESK. This CDR3 reads CASSILTDEQFF. The CDR3 DNA is TGTGCCAGCAGCATACTCACGGATGAGCAGTTCTTC.

The CDR3 DNA is TGCGCCAGCAGCCAGCTCTTAGCGGGAGTTACCACAGATACGCAGTATTTT. This translates into CASSQLLAGVTTDTQYF. V usage is TRBV4-3 and J usage is TRBJ2-3, with TRBD2 identical over 9 bases. CDR1 LGHNA and CDR2 YSLEER come from the germline V gene. The CDR3 has 17 residues. V was clipped by 3 bases and J by 2 bases; unmatched bases: 9.

The J gene is TRBJ2-3, the V gene TRBV30; maybe TRBD2 (5 bases). Germline V CDR1 and CDR2: GTSNPN, SVGIG (reference sequence). V shed 8 bases and J shed 5 bases, with 17 bases lying between them. CDR3 length: 13 residues. The CDR3 spells CAGETHSGDTQYF. CDR3 DNA: TGTGCCGGAGAAACCCACAGCGGAGATACGCAGTATTTT.